The 12 T cell receptor beta chains below all came from one sample that was sequenced in a study of cytomegalovirus exposure and HLA in healthy donors (dated by TCRdb to about 2017). Libraries were made using the immunoSEQ multiplex PCR assay. A mixture of 60 forward primers for TCR Vbeta segments and 13 reverse primers for TCR Jbeta segments was used in the multiplex PCR. Sourced from immuneACCESS, this table was stored by TCRdb with only in-frame sequences that have V and J called. A share of the clones is absent; for the studies checked, an unresolved V gene accounts for under half, and the remainder has no known explanation. The sample table holds 200,000 or so clones, of which roughly 82% were seen once. The top ten clones comprise approximately 2.9% of the sample. Sequenced material: PBMCs. These receptors were taken from a woman between 50 and 59 years old in good health and CMV-seropositive.

This chain connects TRBV27 to TRBJ2-7; 7 positions agree with TRBD1. V shed 3 bases and J 2 bases; nucleotides not matched to a gene: 4. Germline V lookup: CDR1 MNHEY, CDR2 SMNVEV (reference sequence). CDR3 size: 14 residues. In DNA form, the CDR3 reads TGTGCCAGCAGTTTGTGGGACAGCCCCTACGAGCAGTACTTC. The encoded protein is CASSLWDSPYEQYF.

The CDR3 nucleotides are TGTGCCAGCAGCGTAGATAGCGGGGGACGGTACAATGAGCAGTTCTTC. Amino acids: CASSVDSGGRYNEQFF. V and J are TRBV9 and TRBJ2-1; 9 bases match TRBD2. The ends lost 0 bases at V and 4 bases at J; junction bases unmatched: 5. Germline V gene data show CDR1 as SGDLS and CDR2 as YYNGEE. The CDR3 is made up of 16 amino acids.

This rearrangement joins TRBV5-6 to TRBJ2-1; a possible D gene is TRBD2 (6 bases). Trimming took off 3 bases at V and 4 bases at J, with 17 bases between the two ends. There are 16 residues in the CDR3. Looked up from germline, CDR1 is SGHDT and CDR2 is YYEEEE. CDR3 residues: CASSWGGGGEYNEQFF. The CDR3 region has the DNA TGTGCCAGCAGCTGGGGTGGTGGCGGGGAATACAATGAGCAGTTCTTC.

The rearrangement uses TRBV29-1 and TRBJ2-6, with a tentative D call TRBD1 (6 bases). The germline V and J ends were trimmed by 4 bases and 1 base, with 8 bases remaining between them. This CDR3 region has 14 residues. In germline, CDR1 is SQVTM, CDR2 ANQGSEA. CDR3 nucleotide sequence: TGCAGCGTTGCACAGGGATCTGGGGCCAACGTCCTGACTTTC. This translates into CSVAQGSGANVLTF.

The chain carries TRBV23-1 and TRBJ2-1, with 13 bases fitting TRBD2. TRBV23-1 is annotated as an ORF whose role is uncertain. The V segment lost 4 bases and the J segment 0 bases; nucleotides outside the gene matches: 0. The CDR3 sequence is 16 residues long. The DNA of the CDR3 is TGCGCCAGCAGTCGGACTAGCGGGGGCTCCTACAATGAGCAGTTCTTC. This sequence encodes CASSRTSGGSYNEQFF.

This chain connects TRBV7-2 to TRBJ2-3; 10 bases align to TRBD2. The germline V gene has CDR1 SGHTA and CDR2 FQGNSA. V was clipped by 1 base and J by 5 bases; unmatched bases: 6. The CDR3 is 16 residues long. The DNA for the CDR3 is TGTGCCAGCAGCTTAGATAGCGGGGGGCCCGGAGATACGCAGTATTTT. Protein sequence: CASSLDSGGPGDTQYF.

This chain connects TRBV2 to TRBJ1-2; D is possibly TRBD1 (6 bases). Trimming took off 6 bases at V and 7 bases at J, with 18 bases between the two ends. Looked up from germline, CDR1 is SNHLY and CDR2 is FYNNEI. CDR3 size: 14 residues. CDR3 sequence reads: CASRLQQGNLGYTF. CDR3 sequence (DNA): TGTGCCAGCAGGCTACAACAGGGAAATCTTGGCTACACCTTC.

A single count supports this clone. J is TRBJ1-1 and V is TRBV10-3; 10 bases map to TRBD1. Germline V gives CDR1 ENHRY, CDR2 SYGVKD. This CDR3 is built from 14 residues. The V segment lost 6 bases and the J segment 8 bases; nucleotides outside the gene matches: 9. CDR3 DNA: TGTGCCATCAGGACCGGGACAGGGGATACGGAAGCTTTCTTT. Encoded protein: CAIRTGTGDTEAFF.

V gene TRBV7-9 combines with J gene TRBJ2-1; TRBD1 agrees at 7 bases. J lost 6 bases, V lost 0 bases, and 5 bases had no gene match. The CDR3 spans 15 residues. CDR1 and CDR2 (germline): SEHNR, FQNEAQ (reference sequence). The CDR3 sequence: CASSLAKGAANEQFF. The CDR3 bases are TGTGCCAGCAGCTTAGCAAAGGGGGCTGCCAATGAGCAGTTCTTC.

The chain joins TRBV7-2 to TRBJ2-2; 9 bases line up with TRBD1. The CDR3 has 14 residues. Germline CDR1 reads SGHTA; CDR2 reads FQGNSA. The ends lost 1 base at V and 6 bases at J; junction bases unmatched: 0. CDR3 bases: TGTGCCAGCAGCTTAGGACAGGGGGCCGGGGAGCTGTTTTTT. Translating gives CASSLGQGAGELFF.

The V gene is TRBV30, the J gene TRBJ1-4; D remains unclear. Germline CDR1 and CDR2: GTSNPN and SVGIG (reference sequence). The CDR3 is 13 amino acids. The ends were cut back, 2 bases at V and 4 bases at J, with 8 bases in the middle. Here the CDR3 reads CAWSSGFNEKLFF. DNA of the CDR3: TGTGCCTGGAGTAGCGGGTTTAATGAAAAACTGTTTTTT.

This clone was seen just once. The chain is built from TRBV11-1 and TRBJ1-1; tentative D call: TRBD1 (5 bases). This CDR3 spans 15 amino acids. The V end was cut by 6 bases, the J end by 1 base, with 15 bases between. CDR1 is SGHAT, CDR2 FQDESV, per germline (reference sequence). CDR3 DNA sequence: TGTGCCAGCAGTCGACAGTTACCAGGGAACACTGAAGCTTTCTTT. Translating gives CASSRQLPGNTEAFF.